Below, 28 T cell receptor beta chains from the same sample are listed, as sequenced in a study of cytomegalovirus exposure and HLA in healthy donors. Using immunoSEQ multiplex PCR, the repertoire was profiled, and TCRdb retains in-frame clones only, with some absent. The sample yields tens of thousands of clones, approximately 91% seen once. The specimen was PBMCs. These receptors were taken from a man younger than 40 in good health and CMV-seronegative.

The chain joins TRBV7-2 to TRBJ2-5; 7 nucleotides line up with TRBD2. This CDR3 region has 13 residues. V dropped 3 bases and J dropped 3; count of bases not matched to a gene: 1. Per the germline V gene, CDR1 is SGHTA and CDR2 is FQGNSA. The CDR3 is CASSFAGEETQYF. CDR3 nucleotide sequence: TGTGCCAGCAGCTTTGCGGGGGAAGAGACCCAGTACTTC.

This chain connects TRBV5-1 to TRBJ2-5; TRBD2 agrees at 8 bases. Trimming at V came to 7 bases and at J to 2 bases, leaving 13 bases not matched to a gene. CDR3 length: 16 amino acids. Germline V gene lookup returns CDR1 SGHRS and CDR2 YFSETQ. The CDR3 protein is CASGLPPGGGQETQYF. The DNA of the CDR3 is TGCGCCAGCGGCCTACCCCCCGGGGGGGGGCAAGAGACCCAGTACTTC. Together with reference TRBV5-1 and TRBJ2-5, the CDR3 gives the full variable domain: KAGVTQTPRYLIKTRGQQVTLSCSPISGHRSVSWYQQTPGQGLQFLFEYFSETQRNKGNFPGRFSGRQFSNSRSEMNVSTLELGDSALYLCASGLPPGGGQETQYFGPGTRLLVL.

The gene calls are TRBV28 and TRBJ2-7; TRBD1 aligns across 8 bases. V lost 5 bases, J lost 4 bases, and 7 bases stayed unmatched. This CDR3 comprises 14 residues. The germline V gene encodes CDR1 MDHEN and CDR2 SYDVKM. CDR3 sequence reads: CASSHGQGNYEQYF. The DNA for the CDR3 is TGTGCCAGCAGTCACGGACAGGGTAATTACGAGCAGTACTTC.

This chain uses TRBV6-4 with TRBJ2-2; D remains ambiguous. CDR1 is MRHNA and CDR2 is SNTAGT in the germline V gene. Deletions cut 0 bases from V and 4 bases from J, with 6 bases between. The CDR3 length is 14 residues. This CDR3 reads CASSDSGPTGELFF. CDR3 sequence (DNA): TGTGCCAGCAGTGACTCTGGGCCCACCGGGGAGCTGTTTTTT.

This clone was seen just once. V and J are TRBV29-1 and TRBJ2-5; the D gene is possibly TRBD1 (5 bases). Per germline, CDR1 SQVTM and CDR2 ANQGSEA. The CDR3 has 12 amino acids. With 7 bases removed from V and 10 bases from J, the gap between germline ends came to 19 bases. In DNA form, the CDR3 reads TGCAGCGCAATCCCCCGACAGCCTGACCAGTACTTC. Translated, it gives CSAIPRQPDQYF.

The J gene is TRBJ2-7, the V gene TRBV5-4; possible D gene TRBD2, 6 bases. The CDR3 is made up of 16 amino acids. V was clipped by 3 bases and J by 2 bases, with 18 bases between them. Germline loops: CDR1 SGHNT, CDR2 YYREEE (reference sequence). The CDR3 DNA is TGTGCCAGCAGCTACGCCGGGGGTGTTGATCCCTACGAGCAGTACTTC. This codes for CASSYAGGVDPYEQYF.

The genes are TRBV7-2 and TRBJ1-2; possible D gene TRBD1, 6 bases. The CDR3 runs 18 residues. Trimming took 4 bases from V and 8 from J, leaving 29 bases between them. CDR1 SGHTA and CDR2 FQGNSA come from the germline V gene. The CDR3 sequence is CASSSPSHPGTHIQGYTF. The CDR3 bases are TGTGCCAGCAGCTCCCCTAGCCATCCCGGGACACACATCCAAGGCTACACCTTC.

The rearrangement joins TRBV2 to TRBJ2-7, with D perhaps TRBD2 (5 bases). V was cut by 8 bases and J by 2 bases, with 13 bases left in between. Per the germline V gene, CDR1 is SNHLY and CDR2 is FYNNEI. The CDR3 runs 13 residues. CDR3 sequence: CASGSSRTYEQYF. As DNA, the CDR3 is TGTGCCAGCGGGTCTAGCAGAACCTACGAGCAGTACTTC.

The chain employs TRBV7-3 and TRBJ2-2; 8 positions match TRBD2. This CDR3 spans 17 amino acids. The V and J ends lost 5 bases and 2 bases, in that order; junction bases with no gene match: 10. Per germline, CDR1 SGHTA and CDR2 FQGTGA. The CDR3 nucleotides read TGTGCCAGCAGCCCCGAAACCGGGGGGGCTAACACCGGGGAGCTGTTTTTT. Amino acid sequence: CASSPETGGANTGELFF. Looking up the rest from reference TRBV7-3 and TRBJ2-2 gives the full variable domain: GAGVSQTPSNKVTEKGKYVELRCDPISGHTALYWYRQSLGQGPEFLIYFQGTGAADDSGLPNDRFFAVRPEGSVSTLKIQRTERGDSAVYLCASSPETGGANTGELFFGEGSRLTVL.

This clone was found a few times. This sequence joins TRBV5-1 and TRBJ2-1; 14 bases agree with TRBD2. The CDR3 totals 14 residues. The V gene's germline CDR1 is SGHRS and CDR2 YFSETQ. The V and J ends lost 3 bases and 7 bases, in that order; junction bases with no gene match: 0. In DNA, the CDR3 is TGCGCCAGCAGCTGGACTAGCGGGGGGAATGAGCAGTTCTTC. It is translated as CASSWTSGGNEQFF.

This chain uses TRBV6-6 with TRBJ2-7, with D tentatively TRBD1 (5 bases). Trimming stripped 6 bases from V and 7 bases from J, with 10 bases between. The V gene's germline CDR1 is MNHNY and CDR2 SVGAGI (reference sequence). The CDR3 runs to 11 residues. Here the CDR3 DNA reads TGTGCCAGCAGCCTCCGACAGGAGCAGTACTTC. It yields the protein CASSLRQEQYF.

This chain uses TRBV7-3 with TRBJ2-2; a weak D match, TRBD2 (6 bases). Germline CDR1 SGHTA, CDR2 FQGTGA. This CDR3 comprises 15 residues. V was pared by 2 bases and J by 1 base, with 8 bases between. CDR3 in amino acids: CASSLRGGNTGELFF. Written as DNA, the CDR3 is TGTGCCAGCAGCTTACGGGGAGGGAACACCGGGGAGCTGTTTTTT. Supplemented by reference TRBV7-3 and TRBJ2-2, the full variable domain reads GAGVSQTPSNKVTEKGKYVELRCDPISGHTALYWYRQSLGQGPEFLIYFQGTGAADDSGLPNDRFFAVRPEGSVSTLKIQRTERGDSAVYLCASSLRGGNTGELFFGEGSRLTVL.

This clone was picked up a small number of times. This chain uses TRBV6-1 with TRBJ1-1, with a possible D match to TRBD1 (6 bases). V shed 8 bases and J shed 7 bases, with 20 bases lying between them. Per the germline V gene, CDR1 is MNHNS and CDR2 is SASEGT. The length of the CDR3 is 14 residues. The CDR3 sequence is CASRVSHRDNEAFF. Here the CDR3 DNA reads TGTGCCAGCCGCGTCAGCCACAGGGATAATGAAGCTTTCTTT.

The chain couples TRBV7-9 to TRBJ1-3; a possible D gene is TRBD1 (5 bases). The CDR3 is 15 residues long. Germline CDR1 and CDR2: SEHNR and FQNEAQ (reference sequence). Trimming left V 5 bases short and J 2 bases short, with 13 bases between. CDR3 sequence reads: CASSPAGYTGNTIYF. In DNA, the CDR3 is TGTGCCAGCAGCCCGGCAGGGTATACTGGAAACACCATATATTTT.

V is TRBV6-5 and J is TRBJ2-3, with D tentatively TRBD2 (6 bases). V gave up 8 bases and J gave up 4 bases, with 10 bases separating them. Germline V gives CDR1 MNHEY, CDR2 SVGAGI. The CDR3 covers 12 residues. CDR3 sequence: CASGLAADTQYF. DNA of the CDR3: TGTGCCAGCGGGTTAGCGGCAGATACGCAGTATTTT.

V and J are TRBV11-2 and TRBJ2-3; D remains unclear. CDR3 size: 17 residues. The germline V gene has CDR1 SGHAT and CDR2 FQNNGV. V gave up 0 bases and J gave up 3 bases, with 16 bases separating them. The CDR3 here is CASSLDPPTLGTDTQYF. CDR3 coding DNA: TGTGCCAGCAGCTTAGACCCCCCGACTCTCGGGACAGATACGCAGTATTTT.

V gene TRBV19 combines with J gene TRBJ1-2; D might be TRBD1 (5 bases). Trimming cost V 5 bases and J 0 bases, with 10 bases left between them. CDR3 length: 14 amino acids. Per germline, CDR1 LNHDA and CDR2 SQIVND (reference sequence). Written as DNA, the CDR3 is TGTGCCAGTAGTGCCATACAGGCTAACTATGGCTACACCTTC. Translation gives CASSAIQANYGYTF.

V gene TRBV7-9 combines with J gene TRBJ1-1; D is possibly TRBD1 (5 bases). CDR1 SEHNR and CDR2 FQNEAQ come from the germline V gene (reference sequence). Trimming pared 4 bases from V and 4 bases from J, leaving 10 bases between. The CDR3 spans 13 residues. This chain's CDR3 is CASSWEGSTEAFF. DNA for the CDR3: TGTGCCAGCAGCTGGGAGGGGAGCACTGAAGCTTTCTTT. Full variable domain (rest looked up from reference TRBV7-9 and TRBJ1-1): DTGVSQNPRHKITKRGQNVTFRCDPISEHNRLYWYRQTLGQGPEFLTYFQNEAQLEKSRLLSDRFSAERPKGSFSTLEIQRTEQGDSAMYLCASSWEGSTEAFFGQGTRLTVV.

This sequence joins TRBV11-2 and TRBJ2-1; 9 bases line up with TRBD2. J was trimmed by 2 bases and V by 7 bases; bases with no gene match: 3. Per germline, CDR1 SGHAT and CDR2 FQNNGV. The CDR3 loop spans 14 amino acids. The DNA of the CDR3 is TGTGCCAGCACTGCGGGAGGGACCTACAATGAGCAGTTCTTC. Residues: CASTAGGTYNEQFF. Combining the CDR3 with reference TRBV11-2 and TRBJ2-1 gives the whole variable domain EAGVAQSPRYKIIEKRQSVAFWCNPISGHATLYWYQQILGQGPKLLIQFQNNGVVDDSQLPKDRFSAERLKGVDSTLKIQPAKLEDSAVYLCASTAGGTYNEQFFGPGTRLTVL.

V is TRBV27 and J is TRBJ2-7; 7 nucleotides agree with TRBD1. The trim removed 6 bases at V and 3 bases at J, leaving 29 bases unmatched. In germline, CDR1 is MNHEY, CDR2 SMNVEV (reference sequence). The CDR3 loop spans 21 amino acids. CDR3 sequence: CASRPDRLLHETGWGGYEQYF. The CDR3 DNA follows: TGTGCCAGCAGGCCGGACAGGCTGCTACACGAGACGGGTTGGGGCGGCTACGAGCAGTACTTC.

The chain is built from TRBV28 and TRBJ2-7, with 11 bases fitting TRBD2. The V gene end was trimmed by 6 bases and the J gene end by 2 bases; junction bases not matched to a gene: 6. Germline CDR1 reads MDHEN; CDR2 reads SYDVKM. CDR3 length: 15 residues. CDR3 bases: TGTGCCAGCAGACAGCGACTAGCGGGGACCTACGAGCAGTACTTC. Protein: CASRQRLAGTYEQYF.

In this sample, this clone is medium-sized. CDR3 amino acids: CASSQDSVYRGTEAFF. CDR3 DNA: TGTGCCAGCAGCCAAGATTCGGTATATCGGGGCACTGAAGCTTTCTTT. The J gene is TRBJ1-1, the V gene TRBV14; D unclear. The CDR3 totals 16 residues. V was trimmed by 0 bases and J by 4 bases, leaving 15 bases between them. Germline V gene lookup returns CDR1 SGHDN and CDR2 FVKESK. The full variable domain, in which reference TRBV14 and TRBJ1-1 provide the parts outside the CDR3, is EAGVTQFPSHSVIEKGQTVTLRCDPISGHDNLYWYRRVMGKEIKFLLHFVKESKQDESGMPNNRFLAERTGGTYSTLKVQPAELEDSGVYFCASSQDSVYRGTEAFFGQGTRLTVV.

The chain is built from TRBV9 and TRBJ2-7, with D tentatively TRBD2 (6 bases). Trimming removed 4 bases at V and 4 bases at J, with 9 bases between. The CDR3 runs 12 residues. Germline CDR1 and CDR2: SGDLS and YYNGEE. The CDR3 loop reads CASSPGGYEQYF. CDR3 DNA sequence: TGTGCCAGCAGCCCCGGGGGATACGAGCAGTACTTC.

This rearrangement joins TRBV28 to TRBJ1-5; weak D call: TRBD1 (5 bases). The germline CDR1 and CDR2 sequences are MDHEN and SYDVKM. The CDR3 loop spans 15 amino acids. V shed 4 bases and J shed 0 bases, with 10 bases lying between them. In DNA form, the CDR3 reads TGTGCCAGCAGTTCGACAGATTATAGCAATCAGCCCCAGCATTTT. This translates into CASSSTDYSNQPQHF. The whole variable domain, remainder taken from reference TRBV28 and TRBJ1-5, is DVKVTQSSRYLVKRTGEKVFLECVQDMDHENMFWYRQDPGLGLRLIYFSYDVKMKEKGDIPEGYSVSREKKERFSLILESASTNQTSMYLCASSSTDYSNQPQHFGDGTRLSIL.

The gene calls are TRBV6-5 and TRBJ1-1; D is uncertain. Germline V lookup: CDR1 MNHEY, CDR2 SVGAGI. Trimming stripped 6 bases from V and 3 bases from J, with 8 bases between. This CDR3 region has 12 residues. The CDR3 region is CASRRRYTEAFF. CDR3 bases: TGTGCCAGCAGGAGGCGGTACACTGAAGCTTTCTTT.

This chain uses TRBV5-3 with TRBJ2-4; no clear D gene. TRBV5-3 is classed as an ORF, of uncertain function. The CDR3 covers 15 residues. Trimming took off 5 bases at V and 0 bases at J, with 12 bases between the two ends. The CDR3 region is CARSLRLIAKNIQYF. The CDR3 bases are TGTGCCAGAAGTCTACGACTTATAGCCAAAAACATTCAGTACTTC.

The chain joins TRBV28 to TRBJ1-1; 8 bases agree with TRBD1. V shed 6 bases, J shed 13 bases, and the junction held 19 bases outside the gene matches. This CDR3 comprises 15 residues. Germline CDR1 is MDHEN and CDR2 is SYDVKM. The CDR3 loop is CASSPRTGPVSVGFF. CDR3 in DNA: TGTGCCAGCAGCCCTAGGACAGGGCCCGTTTCTGTCGGTTTCTTT.

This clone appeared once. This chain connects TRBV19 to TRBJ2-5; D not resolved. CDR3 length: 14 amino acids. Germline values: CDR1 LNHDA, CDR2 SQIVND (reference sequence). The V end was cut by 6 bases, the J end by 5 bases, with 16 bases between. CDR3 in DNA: TGTGCCAGTAGCTCCCCAAGTAGCACGGAGACCCAGTACTTC. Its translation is CASSSPSSTETQYF.